The 7 T cell receptor beta chains given below trace back to one sample, sequenced in a study of T-cell memory formation after mild COVID-19. One entry per CDR3 protein, called by TCRdb with MiXCR from the 5' RACE reads. The sample has roughly 320,000 distinct CDR3 sequences; approximately 29% are singletons. Source material: PBMCs or a T cell subset sorted from them (not recorded which). Receptor source: an adult woman who had mild COVID-19 (a few samples of this study predate the infection). Cell type and time point are not known.

The sample holds one count of this clonotype. This chain uses TRBV29-1 with TRBJ2-3; TRBD2 aligns across 11 bases. V was clipped by 8 bases and J by 4 bases; unmatched bases: 5. The CDR3 extends over 13 amino acids. Germline V gene sequence: CDR1 SQVTM, CDR2 ANQGSEA. CDR3 nucleotides: TGCAGCACCCCTAGCGGGAGGTCAGATACGCAGTATTTT. This encodes CSTPSGRSDTQYF.

This clonotype occurred a few times. This chain joins TRBV7-2 and TRBJ2-1; D is unresolved. CDR3 size: 13 residues. Germline values: CDR1 SGHTA, CDR2 FQGNSA. V was cut by 6 bases and J by 8 bases, with 14 bases left in between. The CDR3 region is CASRNGVAYEQFF. CDR3 coding DNA: TGTGCCAGCAGAAATGGAGTCGCGTATGAGCAGTTCTTC.

This sequence joins TRBV24-1 and TRBJ2-3; 11 bases are shared with TRBD2. There are 15 residues in the CDR3. After removal of 4 bases from V and 4 bases from J, the junction contained 3 bases not matched to a gene. CDR1 is KGHDR, CDR2 SFDVKD, per germline. CDR3 nucleotide sequence: TGTGCCACCAGTGAACTTAGCGGGAGGGCAGATACGCAGTATTTT. Translating it yields CATSELSGRADTQYF.

The chain combines TRBV3-1 with TRBJ2-5; possibly TRBD2 for D (5 bases). The germline CDR1 and CDR2 sequences are LGHDT and YNNKEL (reference sequence). The CDR3 spans 17 residues. The germline V and J ends were trimmed by 1 base and 4 bases, with 19 bases remaining between them. CDR3 in amino acids: CASSQVLGAFSGETQYF. The CDR3 DNA follows: TGTGCCAGCAGCCAAGTATTGGGAGCCTTCTCGGGAGAGACCCAGTACTTC.

The V call is TRBV7-6, the J call TRBJ1-3; D gene ambiguous. In germline, CDR1 is SGHVS, CDR2 FNYEAQ. Trimming took off 6 bases at V and 4 bases at J, with 19 bases between the two ends. This CDR3 has 16 amino acids. DNA for the CDR3: TGTGCCAGCAGTTCGCCCGAAGGGCCGTTCGGAAACACCATATATTTT. Amino acids: CASSSPEGPFGNTIYF.

The chain is built from TRBV7-2 and TRBJ1-2, with no clear D. This CDR3 is built from 15 residues. Germline loops: CDR1 SGHTA, CDR2 FQGNSA. Trimming cost V 1 base and J 7 bases, with 16 bases left between them. The CDR3 loop reads CASSLETAAGGGYTF. CDR3 DNA sequence: TGTGCCAGCAGCTTAGAAACAGCGGCAGGAGGTGGCTACACCTTC.

The V and J genes are TRBV10-3 and TRBJ2-7; no firm D call. The V gene lost 7 bases and the J gene lost 12 bases, with 13 bases spanning the gap. Germline loops: CDR1 ENHRY, CDR2 SYGVKD. The CDR3 length is 10 residues. The CDR3 reads CAIKEMERYF. The CDR3 DNA is TGTGCCATCAAAGAGATGGAAAGGTACTTC.